One and the same sample provided the 2 T cell receptor beta chains below, sequenced in a study of blood T cells in healthy people across ages. The use of a sample-barcoded 5' primer and a J-beta primer mix characterized a second PCR of roughly 6 to 11 cycles. TCRdb used MiXCR to reprocess the 5' RACE reads, holding one entry per CDR3 protein. The table records more than 750,000 distinct CDR3 sequences, 25% to 35% of them present only once. This sample was shared with a second study, whose subject was T cells of mothers and their children.

The source material was blood. These receptor sequences come from a woman in her thirties or forties in good health.

Here the CDR3 reads CASSDWTGVSQPQHF. The CDR3 DNA is TGTGCCAGCAGCGACTGGACAGGGGTTTCCCAGCCCCAGCATTTT. The chain couples TRBV7-2 to TRBJ1-5; 9 bases match TRBD1. Trimming at V came to 5 bases and at J to 7 bases, leaving 9 bases not matched to a gene. CDR1 SGHTA and CDR2 FQGNSA come from the germline V gene. The CDR3 is made up of 15 amino acids.

This rearrangement joins TRBV5-1 to TRBJ2-7; 8 nucleotides agree with TRBD2. From germline, CDR1 is SGHRS and CDR2 YFSETQ. V dropped 3 bases and J dropped 6; count of bases not matched to a gene: 8. The length of the CDR3 is 14 residues. CDR3 amino acids: CASSWDRGGREQYF. The CDR3 DNA reads as TGCGCCAGCAGCTGGGATCGGGGGGGGCGCGAGCAGTACTTC.